The present TCR beta chain was sequenced within a study of OX40 agonist ivuxolimab in advanced cancers. Study summary: Ivuxolimab, which is an agonistic anti-OX40 (CD134) antibody, was administered to the patients. The study enrolled dose-escalation patients with hepatocellular carcinoma, melanoma, renal cell or head and neck cancer.

Note on this clone: The target antigen is unknown.

Notes on the study in general: Some nonresponders likewise displayed low normalized T-cell clonal expansion.

The CDR3 is 16 residues long. With 5 bases clipped from V and 2 bases from J, the junction kept 5 bases outside the gene matches. Germline loops: CDR1 LNHDA, CDR2 SQIVND (reference sequence). Clones were sequenced by immunoSEQ multiplex PCR, and TCRdb holds only the in-frame ones, with some missing. Of fewer than 65,000 clones in the sample, around nine tenths were seen once. V and J are TRBV19 and TRBJ2-6; TRBD1 matches 8 bases. The sequence was obtained from an adult with an advanced solid tumor such as melanoma, head and neck, liver or kidney cancer. Here the sequenced sample was CD4+ or CD8+ T cells sorted from blood, taken in a trial of the OX40 agonist ivuxolimab. CDR3 protein: CASSRQGAAGANVLTF. DNA of the CDR3: TGTGCCAGTAGTCGCCAGGGGGCGGCTGGGGCCAACGTCCTGACTTTC.